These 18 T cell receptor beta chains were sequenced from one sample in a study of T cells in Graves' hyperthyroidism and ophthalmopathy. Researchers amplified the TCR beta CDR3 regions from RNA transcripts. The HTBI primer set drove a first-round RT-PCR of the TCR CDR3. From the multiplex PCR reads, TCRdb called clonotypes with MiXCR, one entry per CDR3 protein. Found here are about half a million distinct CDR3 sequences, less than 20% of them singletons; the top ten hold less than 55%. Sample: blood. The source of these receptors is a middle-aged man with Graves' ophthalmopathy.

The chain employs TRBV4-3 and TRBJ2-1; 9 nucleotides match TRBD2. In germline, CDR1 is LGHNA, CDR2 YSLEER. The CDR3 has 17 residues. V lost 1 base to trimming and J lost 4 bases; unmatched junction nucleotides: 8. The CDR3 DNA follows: TGCGCCAGCAGCCAAGGATTGGCGGGGGGGTCTTACAATGAGCAGTTCTTC. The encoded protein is CASSQGLAGGSYNEQFF.

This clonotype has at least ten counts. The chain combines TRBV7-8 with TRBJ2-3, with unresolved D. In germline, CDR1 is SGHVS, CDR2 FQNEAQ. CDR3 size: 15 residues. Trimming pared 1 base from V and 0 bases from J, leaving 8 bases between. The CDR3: CASSLVAPSTDTQYF. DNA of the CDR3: TGTGCCAGCAGCTTAGTTGCACCTAGCACAGATACGCAGTATTTT.

The CDR3 DNA reads as TGCAGCGTTGATACCGGGAGACGCGAGCAGTACTTC. Translated, it gives CSVDTGRREQYF. The chain employs TRBV29-1 and TRBJ2-7, with D perhaps matching TRBD2 (6 bases). In germline, CDR1 is SQVTM, CDR2 ANQGSEA. The CDR3 sequence is 12 residues long. V was cut by 3 bases and J by 6 bases, with 12 bases left in between.

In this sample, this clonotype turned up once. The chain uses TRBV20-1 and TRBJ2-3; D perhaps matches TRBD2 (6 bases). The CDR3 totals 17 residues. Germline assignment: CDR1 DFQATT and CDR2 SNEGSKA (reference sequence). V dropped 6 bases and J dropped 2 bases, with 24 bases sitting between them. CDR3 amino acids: CSAPTGTGGEVTDTQYF. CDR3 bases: TGCAGTGCCCCGACTGGGACTGGCGGGGAGGTCACAGATACGCAGTATTTT.

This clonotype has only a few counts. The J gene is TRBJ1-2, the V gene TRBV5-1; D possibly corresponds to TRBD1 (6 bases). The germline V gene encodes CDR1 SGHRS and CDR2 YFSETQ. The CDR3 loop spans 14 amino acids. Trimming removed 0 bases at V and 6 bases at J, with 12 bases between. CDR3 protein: CASSLEPGVHGYTF. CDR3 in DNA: TGCGCCAGCAGCTTGGAACCAGGGGTTCATGGCTACACCTTC.

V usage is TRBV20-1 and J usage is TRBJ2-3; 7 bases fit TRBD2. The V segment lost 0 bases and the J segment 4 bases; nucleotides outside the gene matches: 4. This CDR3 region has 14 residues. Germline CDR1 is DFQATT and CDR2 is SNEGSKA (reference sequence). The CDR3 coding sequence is TGCAGTGCTAGAGAATCGGGACTACCAGATACGCAGTATTTT. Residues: CSARESGLPDTQYF.

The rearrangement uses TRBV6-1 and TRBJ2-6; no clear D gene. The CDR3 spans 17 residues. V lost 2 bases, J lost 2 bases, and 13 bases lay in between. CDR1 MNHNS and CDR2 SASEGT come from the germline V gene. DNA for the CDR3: TGTGCCAGCAGTGAACACTCAGTATCCCCTGGGGCCAACGTCCTGACTTTC. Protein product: CASSEHSVSPGANVLTF.

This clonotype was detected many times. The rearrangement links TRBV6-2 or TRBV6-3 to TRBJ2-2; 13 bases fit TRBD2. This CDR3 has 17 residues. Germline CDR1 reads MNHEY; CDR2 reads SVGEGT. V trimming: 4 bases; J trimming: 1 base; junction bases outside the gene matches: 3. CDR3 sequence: CASSSTSGRRNTGELFF. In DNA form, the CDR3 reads TGTGCCAGCAGTTCGACTAGCGGGAGGAGGAACACCGGGGAGCTGTTTTTT.

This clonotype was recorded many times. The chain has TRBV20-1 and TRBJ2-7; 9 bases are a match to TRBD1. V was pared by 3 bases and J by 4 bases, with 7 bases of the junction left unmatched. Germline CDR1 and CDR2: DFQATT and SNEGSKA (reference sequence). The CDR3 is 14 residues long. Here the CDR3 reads CSARDRDRVYEQYF. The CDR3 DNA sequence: TGCAGTGCTAGGGACCGGGACAGGGTATACGAGCAGTACTTC.

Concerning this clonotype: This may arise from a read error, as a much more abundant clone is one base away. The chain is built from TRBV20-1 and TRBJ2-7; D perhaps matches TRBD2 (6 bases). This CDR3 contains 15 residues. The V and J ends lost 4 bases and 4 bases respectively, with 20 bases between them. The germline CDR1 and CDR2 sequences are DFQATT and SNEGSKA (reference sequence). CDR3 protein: CSAIRGRDGGYEQYF. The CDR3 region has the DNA TGCAGTGCTATAAGAGGGCGGGACGGGGGATACGAGCAGTACTTC.

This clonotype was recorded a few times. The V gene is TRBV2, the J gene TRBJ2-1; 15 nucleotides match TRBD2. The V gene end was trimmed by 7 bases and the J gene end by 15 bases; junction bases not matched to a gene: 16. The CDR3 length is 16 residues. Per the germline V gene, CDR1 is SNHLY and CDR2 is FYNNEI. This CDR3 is CASTLKTRTSGGDWFF. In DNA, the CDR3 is TGTGCCAGCACTCTAAAGACCAGGACTAGCGGGGGGGATTGGTTCTTC.

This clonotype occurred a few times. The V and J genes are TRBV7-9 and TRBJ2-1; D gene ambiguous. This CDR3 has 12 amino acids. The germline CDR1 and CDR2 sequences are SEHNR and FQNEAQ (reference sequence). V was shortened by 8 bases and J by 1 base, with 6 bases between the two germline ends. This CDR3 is CASRESYNEQFF. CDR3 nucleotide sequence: TGTGCCAGCCGTGAATCCTACAATGAGCAGTTCTTC. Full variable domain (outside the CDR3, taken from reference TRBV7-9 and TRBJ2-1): DTGVSQNPRHKITKRGQNVTFRCDPISEHNRLYWYRQTLGQGPEFLTYFQNEAQLEKSRLLSDRFSAERPKGSFSTLEIQRTEQGDSAMYLCASRESYNEQFFGPGTRLTVL.

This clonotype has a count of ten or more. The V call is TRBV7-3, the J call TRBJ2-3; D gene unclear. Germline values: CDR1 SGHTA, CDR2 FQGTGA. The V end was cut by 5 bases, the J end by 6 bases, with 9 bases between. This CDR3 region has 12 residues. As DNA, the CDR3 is TGTGCCAGCAGCCATATGGGGGATACGCAGTATTTT. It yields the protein CASSHMGDTQYF.

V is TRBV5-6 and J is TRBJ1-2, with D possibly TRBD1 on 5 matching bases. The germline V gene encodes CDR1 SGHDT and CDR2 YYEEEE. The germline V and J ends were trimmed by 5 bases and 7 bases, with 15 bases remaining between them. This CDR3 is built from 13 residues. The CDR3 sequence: CASSDRGVGGYTF. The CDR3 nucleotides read TGTGCCAGCAGTGACCGGGGCGTCGGTGGCTACACCTTC.

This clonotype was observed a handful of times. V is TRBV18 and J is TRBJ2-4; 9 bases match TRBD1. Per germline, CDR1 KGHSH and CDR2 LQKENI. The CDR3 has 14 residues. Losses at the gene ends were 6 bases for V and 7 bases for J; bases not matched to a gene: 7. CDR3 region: CASSAGTGLNIQYF. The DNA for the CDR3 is TGTGCCAGCTCTGCCGGGACAGGGTTGAACATTCAGTACTTC.

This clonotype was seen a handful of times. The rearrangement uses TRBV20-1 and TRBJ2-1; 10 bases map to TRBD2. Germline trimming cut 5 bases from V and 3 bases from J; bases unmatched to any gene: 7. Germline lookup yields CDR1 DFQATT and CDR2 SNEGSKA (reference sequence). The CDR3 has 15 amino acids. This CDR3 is CSALFRTSGYNEQFF. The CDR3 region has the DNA TGCAGTGCTCTCTTTAGGACTAGCGGCTACAATGAGCAGTTCTTC.

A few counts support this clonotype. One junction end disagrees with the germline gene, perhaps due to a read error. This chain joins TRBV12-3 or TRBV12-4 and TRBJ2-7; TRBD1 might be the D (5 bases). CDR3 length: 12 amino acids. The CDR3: CVSSVQDYEQYF. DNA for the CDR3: TGTGTCAGCAGCGTACAGGATTACGAGCAGTACTTC.

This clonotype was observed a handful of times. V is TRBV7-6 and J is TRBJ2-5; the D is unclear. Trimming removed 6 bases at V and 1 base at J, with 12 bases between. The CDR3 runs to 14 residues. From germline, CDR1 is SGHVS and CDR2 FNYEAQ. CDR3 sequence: CASSRWVSQETQYF. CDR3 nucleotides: TGTGCCAGCAGTCGGTGGGTCTCCCAAGAGACCCAGTACTTC. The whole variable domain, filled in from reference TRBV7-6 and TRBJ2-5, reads GAGVSQSPRYKVTKRGQDVALRCDPISGHVSLYWYRQALGQGPEFLTYFNYEAQQDKSGLPNDRFSAERPEGSISTLTIQRTEQRDSAMYRCASSRWVSQETQYFGPGTRLLVL.